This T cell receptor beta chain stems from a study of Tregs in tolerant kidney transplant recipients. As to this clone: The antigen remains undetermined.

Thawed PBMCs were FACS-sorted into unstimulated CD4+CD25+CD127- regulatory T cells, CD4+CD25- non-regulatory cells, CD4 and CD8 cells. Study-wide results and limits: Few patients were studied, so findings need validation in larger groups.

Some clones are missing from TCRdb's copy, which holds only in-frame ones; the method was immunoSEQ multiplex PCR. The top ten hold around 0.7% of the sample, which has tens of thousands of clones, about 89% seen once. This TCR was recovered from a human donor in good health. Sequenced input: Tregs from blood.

CDR3 in amino acids: CASSYSSSRETQYF. CDR3 DNA sequence: TGTGCCAGCTCCTACTCGAGCTCCCGAGAGACCCAGTACTTC. The V and J genes are TRBV5-4 and TRBJ2-5; D not certain. CDR1 and CDR2 (germline): SGHNT, YYREEE (reference sequence). The CDR3 is made up of 14 amino acids. V was trimmed by 7 bases and J by 4 bases, leaving 17 bases between them.